This T cell receptor (beta chain) was recovered during a study of post-analysis software for immune sequencing data. The wider study: Some patients lacked subtype; others had relapsing-remitting, secondary progressive or progressive-relapsing disease.

Study-wide results and caveats: Multiple sclerosis was associated with a significant reduction in normalized Chao1 diversity relative to controls. TRBV segments more frequent in patients than in controls numbered a few and included TRBV5-6, TRBV5-1 and TRBV20-1.

Per germline, CDR1 SGHRS and CDR2 YFSETQ. The CDR3 loop spans 15 amino acids. The V and J ends lost 4 bases and 2 bases respectively, with 16 bases between them. Remarks on this clonotype: The target antigen is unknown.

Unique molecular identifiers were present in the TCR beta cDNA libraries. Approximately 0.5 million cDNA molecules were recovered from an input of about 0.85 to 11 million T cells. TCRdb analysed the PCR reads with MiXCR anew, one entry per CDR3 protein. In the table there are 650,000 to 850,000 distinct CDR3 sequences, around 45% of which are singletons. The V and J genes are TRBV5-1 and TRBJ2-7; weak D call: TRBD2 (7 bases). Input material: blood. This TCR came from a girl aged 10 to 17 with multiple sclerosis. CDR3 amino acids: CASSPGGGRAYEQYF. The CDR3 DNA follows: TGCGCCAGCAGCCCTGGGGGCGGGAGAGCCTACGAGCAGTACTTC. The complete variable domain, with remaining parts taken from reference TRBV5-1 and TRBJ2-7, reads KAGVTQTPRYLIKTRGQQVTLSCSPISGHRSVSWYQQTPGQGLQFLFEYFSETQRNKGNFPGRFSGRQFSNSRSEMNVSTLELGDSALYLCASSPGGGRAYEQYFGPGTRLTVT.